This T cell receptor beta chain was captured by sequencing in a study of blood T cell repertoires in COVID-19 (dated by TCRdb to the early 2020s). Study-wide context: The collaborator samples originated in the United States, Italy and Spain and spanned the acute and convalescent phases of COVID-19. Samples came from the ongoing ImmuneRACE study (first 160 participants) plus 1,254 subjects from 6 global collaborators. HLA class I and class II types, where available, came from metadata supplied by the sample provider rather than from assay-based typing. Sample metadata almost always included a de-identified subject ID, COVID-19 status, age in years and sex. The repertoires were released in a freely available public database meant as a resource for research on the immune response to SARS-CoV-2. The prospective study material was composed of cDNA or gDNA derived from T cells, B-cell-depleted T cells, or PBMCs. The dataset comprised deeply sampled blood TCRbeta repertoires from subjects exposed to, actively infected with, or recovered from COVID-19. General conclusions and limits of the study: The amount of clinical and demographic metadata varied by source and participant and was provided uncurated.

TCRbeta CDR3 regions were amplified from genomic DNA using the immunoSEQ Assay, a bias-controlled multiplex PCR. The published analysis was carried out like this. Within the assay, amplification of reference gene primers was used to estimate how many nucleated cells each sample contained. To quantify the absolute abundance of each unique TCRbeta CDR3 rearrangement, sequence reads were collapsed and filtered. For each sample, productive Simpson clonality was calculated by taking the square root of Simpson's diversity index across productive rearrangements. The table was pulled from immuneACCESS by TCRdb, which kept in-frame rearrangements only. Such tables lose some clones; where checked, under half of the loss comes from unresolved V genes, and the rest has no known cause. V and J calls and clone size are copied from that table; D and trimming were computed from the DNA. In all, the sample holds around 230,000 clones, and approximately 88% of those were seen once. The ten largest clones represent 9% to 12% of the sample.

This clone was counted many times. It lacks a known antigen. It has no much larger one-base neighbor in the sample; base qualities were not kept. V is trimmed back by 4 bases and J by 0 bases, and the junction contains 5 bases that no gene match accounts for. The germline V gene gives CDR1 as SGHVS and CDR2 as FQNEAQ. The CDR3 contains 16 residues, cysteine and phenylalanine counted. The read is trimmed to its CDR3 DNA, 48 bases read in frame from base 1. In the prospective study, participants were 18 to 89 years old, resided in about 25 geographic areas of the United States, and were enrolled through a virtual design. In the prospective study, cohorts were assigned on the basis of participant-reported clinical history obtained from a screening survey and a study questionnaire. Each participant in the prospective study had whole blood, serum and a nasopharyngeal or oropharyngeal swab collected by mobile phlebotomists. Prospective study participants could optionally give additional blood draws and questionnaires over a roughly two-month period. Before DNA extraction, prospective study blood samples were shipped either frozen or at room temperature.

The rearranged segments are TRBV7-8 and TRBJ2-2, with 7 middle bases fitting TRBD2. The source of this sequence is a man aged 18 to 29 with acute COVID-19. The specimen was PBMCs or T cells enriched from blood (not recorded which). The DNA sequence is given as TGTGCCAGCAGCTCCTCCCGGGGGGCGAACACCGGGGAGCTGTTTTTT. The encoded protein is CASSSSRGANTGELFF. The reference TRBV7-8 and TRBJ2-2 proteins fill in what lies around the CDR3, so the full variable domain reads GAGVSQSPRYKVAKRGQDVALRCDPISGHVSLFWYQQALGQGPEFLTYFQNEAQLDKSGLPSDRFFAERPEGSVSTLKIQRTQQEDSAVYLCASSSSRGANTGELFFGEGSRLTVL.